The 20 T cell receptor beta chains below come from one sample, sequenced in a study of blood T cell repertoires in COVID-19. The method was immunoSEQ multiplex PCR; TCRdb's version includes in-frame clones alone and lacks a portion of them. The table has roughly 290,000 clones, 70% to 90% seen once; the top ten hold more than 3.5%. The sequenced sample was PBMCs or T cells enriched from blood (not recorded which). The receptors here all came from a woman aged 25 to 39 who had recovered from COVID-19.

This chain links TRBV25-1 with TRBJ1-2; no definite D call. The CDR3 has 14 residues. V lost 6 bases, J lost 3 bases, and 14 bases lay in between. Germline assignment: CDR1 MGHDK and CDR2 SYGVNS. The chain's CDR3 is CASRDRGSDYGYTF. As DNA, the CDR3 is TGTGCCAGCAGAGATCGGGGATCCGACTATGGCTACACCTTC.

CDR3 DNA sequence: TGTGCCAGCAGCCCCTCAACCCCAGGGGAAGGGGGCTACACCTTC. Encoded protein: CASSPSTPGEGGYTF. The chain employs TRBV7-2 and TRBJ1-2; the D gene is possibly TRBD1 (6 bases). Germline CDR1 and CDR2: SGHTA and FQGNSA. The CDR3 is 15 residues long. Trimming cost V 5 bases and J 8 bases, with 21 bases left between them. Filled out from reference TRBV7-2 and TRBJ1-2, the complete variable domain reads GAGVSQSPSNKVTEKGKDVELRCDPISGHTALYWYRQSLGQGLEFLIYFQGNSAPDKSGLPSDRFSAERTGGSVSTLTIQRTQQEDSAVYLCASSPSTPGEGGYTFGSGTRLTVV.

The count of this clone is one. The chain combines TRBV6-4 with TRBJ1-1, with 9 bases that match TRBD1. The trim removed 5 bases at V and 4 bases at J, leaving 5 bases unmatched. From germline, CDR1 is MRHNA and CDR2 SNTAGT. The CDR3 loop spans 14 amino acids. The CDR3 region is CASSTGGWGTEAFF. As DNA, the CDR3 is TGTGCCAGCAGTACAGGGGGCTGGGGCACTGAAGCTTTCTTT.

The chain combines TRBV11-1 with TRBJ1-2, with TRBD1 as a possible D gene (6 bases). The CDR3 sequence is 15 residues long. The V end lost 4 bases, the J end lost 3 bases, and 15 bases lay between the germline ends. Germline-derived CDR1 and CDR2 are SGHAT and FQDESV (reference sequence). CDR3 in amino acids: CASSSKDSWDYGYTF. CDR3 bases: TGTGCCAGCAGCTCAAAGGACAGCTGGGACTATGGCTACACCTTC.

The chain couples TRBV6-5 to TRBJ1-1; D possibly corresponds to TRBD1 (5 bases). CDR3 length: 14 amino acids. Germline V gene data show CDR1 as MNHEY and CDR2 as SVGAGI. The germline V and J ends were trimmed by 6 bases and 1 base, with 12 bases remaining between them. The CDR3 DNA reads TGTGCCAGCAGGGGAAGGGGAGGGAACACTGAAGCTTTCTTT. Its protein product is CASRGRGGNTEAFF.

This clone occurred once. The chain uses TRBV28 and TRBJ1-2, with 7 bases identical to TRBD1. The V segment lost 5 bases and the J segment 8 bases; nucleotides outside the gene matches: 14. CDR3 length: 15 residues. Germline V gene sequence: CDR1 MDHEN, CDR2 SYDVKM. The DNA of the CDR3 is TGTGCCAGCAGTACATTCCTGACAGGGCCGAGGGGCTACACCTTC. Translation: CASSTFLTGPRGYTF.

The J gene is TRBJ2-7, the V gene TRBV12-3 or TRBV12-4, with 7 bases lining up with TRBD2. Trimming at V came to 4 bases and at J to 6 bases, leaving 6 bases not matched to a gene. The CDR3 is 13 residues long. CDR3 in amino acids: CASSWGGGTEQYF. CDR3 DNA sequence: TGTGCCAGCAGTTGGGGGGGAGGGACCGAGCAGTACTTC.

The sample holds one count of this clone. The rearrangement uses TRBV9 and TRBJ2-1; D might be TRBD2 (7 bases). CDR1 SGDLS and CDR2 YYNGEE come from the germline V gene. The CDR3 extends over 16 amino acids. V lost 2 bases and J 0 bases, leaving 12 bases between the germline ends. The CDR3 loop reads CASSVEGGSSYNEQFF. The CDR3 DNA follows: TGTGCCAGCAGCGTCGAGGGGGGGAGCTCCTACAATGAGCAGTTCTTC.

J is TRBJ2-2 and V is TRBV28; D perhaps matches TRBD2 (6 bases). The CDR3 loop spans 16 amino acids. Germline assignment: CDR1 MDHEN and CDR2 SYDVKM. V gave up 6 bases and J gave up 2 bases, with 16 bases separating them. CDR3: CASSDPSGPNTGELFF. For the CDR3, the DNA is TGTGCCAGCAGCGACCCCAGCGGGCCCAACACCGGGGAGCTGTTTTTT. The whole variable domain, filled in from reference TRBV28 and TRBJ2-2, reads DVKVTQSSRYLVKRTGEKVFLECVQDMDHENMFWYRQDPGLGLRLIYFSYDVKMKEKGDIPEGYSVSREKKERFSLILESASTNQTSMYLCASSDPSGPNTGELFFGEGSRLTVL.

The V and J genes are TRBV10-2 and TRBJ2-7, with 10 bases identical to TRBD2. After removal of 9 bases from V and 1 base from J, the junction contained 3 bases not matched to a gene. Germline V lookup: CDR1 WSHSY, CDR2 SAAADI. The CDR3 is 13 residues long. The DNA of the CDR3 is TGCGCCAGTAGGACTAGCGGATCCTACGAGCAGTACTTC. This translates into CASRTSGSYEQYF.

The chain couples TRBV25-1 to TRBJ1-4; D not certain. Germline values: CDR1 MGHDK, CDR2 SYGVNS. V gave up 3 bases and J gave up 3 bases, with 11 bases separating them. There are 15 residues in the CDR3. This CDR3 reads CASSDPRRANEKLFF. In DNA, the CDR3 is TGTGCCAGCAGTGATCCCCGACGGGCTAATGAAAAACTGTTTTTT.

The V call is TRBV3-1 (or the pseudogene TRBV3-2), the J call TRBJ2-1, with 7 bases matching TRBD2. The CDR3 consists of 15 residues. J lost 6 bases, V lost 3 bases, and 8 bases had no gene match. Germline V lookup: CDR1 LGHDT, CDR2 YNNKEL (reference sequence). CDR3 nucleotides: TGTGCCAGCAGCCAGTTCCCTAGCGGAGGCAATGAGCAGTTCTTC. Its protein product is CASSQFPSGGNEQFF.

In the case of this clone: The sample carries other DNA sequences with the same CDR3. The rearrangement links TRBV28 to TRBJ1-1; D possibly corresponds to TRBD1 (5 bases). The germline gives CDR1 MDHEN, CDR2 SYDVKM. This CDR3 is 14 amino acids long. Trimming shortened V by 3 bases and J by 4 bases, and 12 bases separated the two germline ends. The CDR3 region is CASSLSTGGTEAFF. The CDR3 bases are TGTGCCAGCAGTTTGAGTACCGGGGGCACTGAAGCTTTCTTT.

This clone was recorded once. The chain links TRBV13 to TRBJ2-7; 10 bases align to TRBD1. CDR3 length equals 15 residues. J lost 1 base, V lost 5 bases, and 5 bases had no gene match. Germline values: CDR1 PRHDT, CDR2 FYEKMQ (reference sequence). DNA for the CDR3: TGTGCCAGCAGCCCACGGGACAGGGGATCCTACGAGCAGTACTTC. It encodes CASSPRDRGSYEQYF.

This clone was seen only a few times. This chain connects TRBV14 to TRBJ2-3; 9 bases line up with TRBD1. This CDR3 has 15 residues. Germline V gene sequence: CDR1 SGHDN, CDR2 FVKESK. Trimming cost V 4 bases and J 6 bases; bases outside gene matches: 8. CDR3 loop: CASSRPGTGTDTQYF. The DNA for the CDR3 is TGTGCCAGCAGCCGGCCCGGGACAGGGACTGATACGCAGTATTTT.

V and J are TRBV4-1 and TRBJ1-2; no reliable D call. CDR3 length: 14 residues. Between the trimmed V and J ends, which lost 1 base and 4 bases, there was a span of 10 bases. CDR1 and CDR2 (germline): MGHRA, YSYEKL. DNA for the CDR3: TGCGCCAGCAGCCAAGCCCTCGGACTCTATGGCTACACCTTC. Its protein is CASSQALGLYGYTF.

This clone appeared a single time. The chain links TRBV9 to TRBJ1-2, with 7 bases identical to TRBD1. V lost 6 bases to trimming and J lost 3 bases; unmatched junction nucleotides: 8. Germline V gene sequence: CDR1 SGDLS, CDR2 YYNGEE. CDR3 length: 14 residues. The DNA for the CDR3 is TGTGCCAGCACCGTTGGACAGGCCGACTATGGCTACACCTTC. Encoded protein: CASTVGQADYGYTF.

Here the CDR3 reads CASSTLGGLPEAFF. DNA for the CDR3: TGTGCCAGCAGCACCCTCGGGGGATTGCCTGAAGCTTTCTTT. The chain is built from TRBV11-2 and TRBJ1-1; tentatively, D is TRBD1 (5 bases). This CDR3 contains 14 residues. With 5 bases removed from V and 6 bases from J, the gap between germline ends came to 16 bases. The germline gives CDR1 SGHAT, CDR2 FQNNGV.

The chain combines TRBV11-2 with TRBJ2-7; 8 nucleotides match TRBD2. V lost 4 bases and J lost 4; bases outside the gene matches: 9. CDR3 length: 15 residues. Germline V lookup: CDR1 SGHAT, CDR2 FQNNGV. For the CDR3, the DNA is TGTGCCAGCAGCTCCGGGAGGGCATCGTATTACGAGCAGTACTTC. Amino acids: CASSSGRASYYEQYF.

This sequence joins TRBV5-6 and TRBJ1-4, with TRBD1 identical over 7 bases. From germline, CDR1 is SGHDT and CDR2 YYEEEE. The CDR3 contains 15 residues. V trimming: 1 base; J trimming: 8 bases; junction bases outside the gene matches: 8. CDR3 sequence reads: CASSLFDRDGEKLFF. For the CDR3, the DNA is TGTGCCAGCAGCTTGTTCGACAGGGACGGCGAAAAACTGTTTTTT.